This T cell receptor beta chain is drawn from a study of vaccination effects on CD4 cells after COVID-19. As for the study in general: PBMC were cultured at a few million per well with around 10 IU/ml IL-2 and 8 to 10 ug/ml peptides. Study-wide findings and caveats: Clones from infection and from vaccination both contracted markedly late after vaccination.

This CDR3 region has 18 residues. The germline V gene encodes CDR1 LGHNA and CDR2 YNFKEQ. Trimming at V came to 0 bases and at J to 6 bases, leaving 10 bases not matched to a gene. The culture ran for approximately 11 days before CD4+ T cells were isolated. A half-medium replacement with IL-2 medium was carried out on days 3 and 7. Turning to this clone: Antigen specificity is unknown.

Sequenced by immunoSEQ multiplex PCR; TCRdb stores in-frame clones only, minus some. The sample consists of about 64,000 clones, under 80% of them appearing once. The TCR comes from a human donor who had a prior SARS-CoV-2 infection. Material: CD4+ T cells from PBMCs cultured without peptide, obtained before COVID-19 vaccination. The chain links TRBV4-2 to TRBJ2-7; TRBD2 matches 14 bases. In DNA, the CDR3 is TGTGCCAGCAGCCAAGATACAGGGACTAGCGGGAGAAGGAGCGAGCAGTACTTC. It encodes CASSQDTGTSGRRSEQYF.